The 23 T cell receptor beta chains below all came from one sample that was sequenced in a study of blood T cells in healthy people across ages. Through a sample-barcoded 5' primer and a J-beta primer mix, a second PCR was run for roughly 6 to 12 cycles. TCRdb reanalysed the 5' RACE reads using MiXCR and keeps one entry per CDR3 protein. The sample yields 800,000 or so distinct CDR3 sequences, around 62% seen once. The sequenced material came from blood. The receptors were sampled from a young man in good health.

This clonotype was seen a handful of times. This chain uses TRBV27 with TRBJ2-5, with D hard to call. Trimming removed 2 bases from V and 11 bases from J, with 15 bases in between. Germline V lookup: CDR1 MNHEY, CDR2 SMNVEV (reference sequence). The CDR3 consists of 13 residues. The CDR3 DNA reads TGTGCCAGCAGTTTAAACGGGCCCACAGAGCAGTACTTC. Amino acid sequence: CASSLNGPTEQYF.

The V and J genes are TRBV6-2 or TRBV6-3 and TRBJ1-5, with 7 positions matching TRBD1. This CDR3 has 13 amino acids. Trimming at V came to 6 bases and at J to 4 bases, leaving 3 bases not matched to a gene. Germline loops: CDR1 MNHEY, CDR2 SVGEGT. The CDR3 region is CASRDRTNQPQHF. As DNA, the CDR3 is TGTGCCAGCAGGGACAGGACGAATCAGCCCCAGCATTTT.

As concerns this clonotype: At one of its ends the junction is not consistent with the germline gene, which may arise from a read error. The chain combines TRBV4-3 with TRBJ2-4; TRBD1 might be the D (5 bases). The germline gives CDR1 LGHNA, CDR2 YSLEER. The CDR3 covers 17 residues. The CDR3 bases are TGCGCCAGCAGCCAAGATCGAAACGTAGGGGCCAAAGACATTCAGTACTTC. It yields the protein CASSQDRNVGAKDIQYF.

The V gene is TRBV7-2, the J gene TRBJ1-5; D unresolved. The germline V gene has CDR1 SGHTA and CDR2 FQGNSA. Trimming pared 2 bases from V and 0 bases from J, leaving 8 bases between. This CDR3 has 15 amino acids. The DNA for the CDR3 is TGTGCCAGCAGCTTATCAGCTTATAGCAATCAGCCCCAGCATTTT. Protein: CASSLSAYSNQPQHF. Supplemented by reference TRBV7-2 and TRBJ1-5, the full variable domain reads GAGVSQSPSNKVTEKGKDVELRCDPISGHTALYWYRQSLGQGLEFLIYFQGNSAPDKSGLPSDRFSAERTGGSVSTLTIQRTQQEDSAVYLCASSLSAYSNQPQHFGDGTRLSIL.

This clonotype was found a few times. The chain employs TRBV2 and TRBJ2-1, with D unresolved. The J call may be incorrect, as the DNA end agrees better with TRBJ2-7. Germline V lookup: CDR1 SNHLY, CDR2 FYNNEI. This CDR3 has 14 amino acids. CDR3 sequence: CASSVGVSYNEQYF. The CDR3 DNA follows: TGTGCCAGCAGTGTTGGGGTTTCCTACAATGAGCAGTACTTC.

The V and J genes are TRBV5-1 and TRBJ2-5; no definite D call. Germline assignment: CDR1 SGHRS and CDR2 YFSETQ. V gave up 1 base and J gave up 3 bases, with 13 bases separating them. The CDR3 has 15 residues. CDR3 sequence: CASSLYGRTEETQYF. In DNA form, the CDR3 reads TGCGCCAGCAGCTTGTATGGACGCACCGAAGAGACCCAGTACTTC.

The genes are TRBV10-3 and TRBJ1-5; no reliable D call. The CDR3 covers 13 residues. Germline V lookup: CDR1 ENHRY, CDR2 SYGVKD. V lost 3 bases and J lost 5, with 8 bases in between. The chain's CDR3 is CAISDKVDQPQHF. CDR3 in DNA: TGTGCCATCAGTGACAAAGTGGATCAGCCCCAGCATTTT.

This clonotype was seen a few times. The genes are TRBV9 and TRBJ2-5, with a possible D match to TRBD1 (6 bases). Trimming took off 5 bases at V and 1 base at J, with 9 bases between the two ends. The CDR3 consists of 13 residues. The germline gives CDR1 SGDLS, CDR2 YYNGEE. The CDR3 loop is CASRADSQETQYF. The DNA for the CDR3 is TGTGCCAGCAGGGCGGACAGCCAAGAGACCCAGTACTTC.

The chain joins TRBV7-2 to TRBJ2-2; unclear D gene. Per the germline V gene, CDR1 is SGHTA and CDR2 is FQGNSA. The CDR3 runs to 15 residues. V was shortened by 2 bases and J by 6 bases, with 13 bases between the two germline ends. The CDR3 region is CASSLSLSPAGELFF. CDR3 DNA sequence: TGTGCCAGCAGCTTAAGCCTGAGTCCCGCCGGGGAGCTGTTTTTT.

This clonotype was counted only a few times. The V and J genes are TRBV3-1 and TRBJ2-3; no clear D gene. The CDR3 extends over 16 amino acids. Between the trimmed V and J ends, which lost 0 bases and 1 base, there was a span of 11 bases. Germline CDR1 is LGHDT and CDR2 is YNNKEL (reference sequence). The CDR3 DNA reads as TGTGCCAGCAGCCAAGATCTGGGCGGCCGCACAGATACGCAGTATTTT. This sequence encodes CASSQDLGGRTDTQYF.

The table lists this clonotype with a few counts. The rearrangement joins TRBV9 to TRBJ2-7, with unresolved D. In germline, CDR1 is SGDLS, CDR2 YYNGEE. Deletions cut 4 bases from V and 0 bases from J, with 14 bases between. The CDR3 is 15 residues long. The CDR3 spells CASSPRGLSSYEQYF. CDR3 DNA sequence: TGTGCCAGCAGCCCCCGCGGATTGAGCTCCTACGAGCAGTACTTC.

The V gene is TRBV7-7, the J gene TRBJ2-1; D might be TRBD2 (6 bases). CDR1 and CDR2 from the germline V gene are SSHAT and FNYEAQ (reference sequence). Trimming cost V 5 bases and J 8 bases, with 16 bases left between them. This CDR3 comprises 14 residues. CDR3 DNA sequence: TGTGCCAGCAGCCGGGACTGGGGAGTGGATGAGCAGTTCTTC. Translation gives CASSRDWGVDEQFF. Full variable domain (missing parts from reference TRBV7-7 and TRBJ2-1): GAGVSQSPRYKVTKRGQDVTLRCDPISSHATLYWYQQALGQGPEFLTYFNYEAQPDKSGLPSDRFSAERPEGSISTLTIQRTEQRDSAMYRCASSRDWGVDEQFFGPGTRLTVL.

CDR3 in DNA: TGCAGTGCCAAACCGGGGAGTTCACCCCTCCACTTT. This translates into CSAKPGSSPLHF. The chain links TRBV20-1 to TRBJ1-6; D unresolved. Germline-derived CDR1 and CDR2 are DFQATT and SNEGSKA (reference sequence). The V end lost 6 bases, the J end lost 9 bases, and 12 bases lay between the germline ends. This CDR3 is 12 amino acids long.

The rearrangement joins TRBV20-1 to TRBJ2-7; D might be TRBD1 (5 bases). The CDR3 sequence is 12 residues long. With 1 base removed from V and 6 bases from J, the gap between germline ends came to 10 bases. Germline V gene sequence: CDR1 DFQATT, CDR2 SNEGSKA (reference sequence). This CDR3 reads CSARGRVTEQYF. CDR3 sequence (DNA): TGCAGTGCTAGAGGCAGGGTGACCGAGCAGTACTTC.

Of note for this clonotype: A junction boundary mismatches the germline segment, possibly from a read error. This sequence joins TRBV5-1 and TRBJ1-1, with 12 bases lining up with TRBD1. CDR1 is SGHRS, CDR2 YFSETQ, per germline. This CDR3 comprises 14 residues. CDR3 in DNA: TGCGCCAGCAACCCCGGGACAGGGGGCACTCAAGCTTTCTTT. This gives the protein CASNPGTGGTQAFF. Using reference TRBV5-1 and TRBJ1-1 for the parts outside the CDR3, the full variable domain is KAGVTQTPRYLIKTRGQQVTLSCSPISGHRSVSWYQQTPGQGLQFLFEYFSETQRNKGNFPGRFSGRQFSNSRSEMNVSTLELGDSALYLCASNPGTGGTQAFFGQGTRLTVV.

The chain links TRBV21-1 to TRBJ2-3; the table assigns TRBD1, which was not confirmed against the DNA. TRBV21-1 is labeled a pseudogene. This CDR3 has 17 amino acids. CDR3 loop: CASSKKMDTGGTDTQYF. DNA of the CDR3: TGTGCCAGCAGCAAAAAAATGGACACTGGGGGCACAGATACGCAGTATTTT.

The CDR3 spells CASSQQGAKETQYF. The DNA of the CDR3 is TGCGCCAGCAGCCAACAGGGGGCCAAGGAGACCCAGTACTTC. This chain uses TRBV5-1 with TRBJ2-5, with 9 positions matching TRBD1. The CDR3 has 14 residues. Germline CDR1 and CDR2: SGHRS and YFSETQ. V shed 4 bases, J shed 5 bases, and the junction held 6 bases outside the gene matches.

This clonotype was seen a few times. This chain connects TRBV7-3 to TRBJ2-4; D is possibly TRBD2 (6 bases). The CDR3 runs to 15 residues. The germline V gene encodes CDR1 SGHTA and CDR2 FQGTGA. V was clipped by 3 bases and J by 8 bases, with 17 bases between them. Written as DNA, the CDR3 is TGTGCCAGCAGCTTGGCCGGGGGAGATGGGGACATTCAGTACTTC. The encoded protein is CASSLAGGDGDIQYF.

The rearrangement links TRBV9 to TRBJ2-1; TRBD2 matches at 9 bases. J lost 5 bases, V lost 0 bases, and 6 bases had no gene match. CDR1 and CDR2 from the germline V gene are SGDLS and YYNGEE. This CDR3 comprises 16 residues. Here the CDR3 DNA reads TGTGCCAGCAGCGTAGGGAGCGGGGGGTCTCACAATGAGCAGTTCTTC. Amino acids: CASSVGSGGSHNEQFF. Variable domain in full (rest from reference TRBV9 and TRBJ2-1): DSGVTQTPKHLITATGQRVTLRCSPRSGDLSVYWYQQSLDQGLQFLIQYYNGEERAKGNILERFSAQQFPDLHSELNLSSLELGDSALYFCASSVGSGGSHNEQFFGPGTRLTVL.

The V and J genes are TRBV10-3 and TRBJ2-7, with D uncertain. CDR1 and CDR2 (germline): ENHRY, SYGVKD. This CDR3 is 15 amino acids long. The V gene lost 2 bases and the J gene lost 0 bases, with 11 bases spanning the gap. The CDR3 region has the DNA TGTGCCATCAGTGAGGGACCAACGAGCTCCTACGAGCAGTACTTC. Translated: CAISEGPTSSYEQYF.

This clonotype was counted between two and nine times. The rearrangement uses TRBV19 and TRBJ2-5; TRBD1 might be the D (6 bases). V was trimmed by 9 bases and J by 8 bases, leaving 19 bases between them. There are 13 residues in the CDR3. Looked up from germline, CDR1 is LNHDA and CDR2 is SQIVND (reference sequence). The CDR3 bases are TGTGCCAGCAGCTCTGGGACATTACTTACCCAGTACTTC. This encodes CASSSGTLLTQYF. Full variable domain (rest looked up from reference TRBV19 and TRBJ2-5): DGGITQSPKYLFRKEGQNVTLSCEQNLNHDAMYWYRQDPGQGLRLIYYSQIVNDFQKGDIAEGYSVSREKKESFPLTVTSAQKNPTAFYLCASSSGTLLTQYFGPGTRLLVL.

The V gene is TRBV30, the J gene TRBJ2-1; D not certain. This CDR3 spans 14 amino acids. Trimming cost V 5 bases and J 3 bases, with 14 bases left between them. Germline V lookup: CDR1 GTSNPN, CDR2 SVGIG (reference sequence). The CDR3 loop reads CAWYPTLNYNEQFF. CDR3 nucleotides: TGTGCCTGGTACCCGACCCTTAACTACAATGAGCAGTTCTTC.

This chain uses TRBV20-1 with TRBJ2-1, with D unclear. The CDR3 length is 17 residues. The V end was cut by 2 bases, the J end by 3 bases, with 20 bases between. Per the germline V gene, CDR1 is DFQATT and CDR2 is SNEGSKA (reference sequence). The CDR3 DNA follows: TGCAGTGCTAGACCACCCCAAGGGATGAGTAGCTACAATGAGCAGTTCTTC. Its translation is CSARPPQGMSSYNEQFF.